This TCR beta chain comes out of a study of shared clonotypes between healthy human individuals. The donors were all Caucasian adults (living in Nashville, Tennessee). The V gene's germline CDR1 is SGHKS and CDR2 YYEKEE (reference sequence). V lost 3 bases and J 7 bases, leaving 16 bases between the germline ends. This CDR3 is built from 15 residues. Genomic DNA per cell subset filled all wells of several immunoSEQ plates. Assay used: immunoSEQ multiplex PCR; TCRdb lists only in-frame clones, some missing. The data show roughly 86,000 clones, almost 70% seen once. The chain uses TRBV5-5 and TRBJ1-4; TRBD1 might be the D (6 bases). Sequencing input: memory CD8+ T cells sorted from blood. Subset denoted: CD45RO+ cells pooled with CCR7-negative TemRA cells. The sequence was collected from a man aged 30 to 45 in good health. The CDR3 is CASSSWTVGSEKLFF. In DNA form, the CDR3 reads TGTGCCAGCAGCTCATGGACAGTCGGATCTGAAAAACTGTTTTTT.